This T cell receptor (beta chain) was obtained from a study of blood T cell repertoires in COVID-19. Study in general: Some COVID-19 samples were acute and others convalescent; all came from the United States, Italy and Spain. Sample material is recorded as cDNA or gDNA derived from T cells, B-cell-depleted T cells, or PBMCs.

Measured with immunoSEQ multiplex PCR; TCRdb has only the in-frame clones, and not every one. Of fewer than 180,000 clones detected, roughly nine tenths appear once; the ten largest clones hold 3.5% to 5%. V gave up 5 bases and J gave up 4 bases; unmatched junction bases: 6. The CDR3 length is 16 residues. Germline V gene data show CDR1 as LNHDA and CDR2 as SQIVND (reference sequence). Sequencing used peripheral blood. This clonotype was obtained from a woman aged 55-70 years with active or convalescent COVID-19. The chain uses TRBV19 and TRBJ2-1; 12 nucleotides line up with TRBD2. The CDR3 DNA sequence: TGTGCCAGTAGTGCCCCGGGGACTAGCGGGTACAATGAGCAGTTCTTC. It encodes CASSAPGTSGYNEQFF.